This T cell receptor beta chain comes out of a study of STAT5B mutations in CD4+ large granular lymphocyte leukemia. Study details: Healthy donors showed HLA-associated enrichment of the CDR3 'QG' motif. Broader study findings: The CD4+ versus CD8+ T-LGLL clonality difference may reflect limited sample size.

V lost 1 base to trimming and J lost 0 bases, with 7 bases between them. This CDR3 has 15 amino acids. CDR1 is LNHDA and CDR2 is SQIVND in the germline V gene (reference sequence). Controls came from buffy coats of healthy blood donors. Worth noting for this clone: Its antigen remains unidentified.

The method was immunoSEQ multiplex PCR; TCRdb's version includes in-frame clones alone and lacks a portion of them. The sample consists of fewer than 50,000 clones, 86% of them appearing once. Sequencing used CD4+ T cells from blood buffy coats. This TCR was recovered from a human donor in good health. This chain joins TRBV19 and TRBJ1-5; D gene uncertain. CDR3 nucleotide sequence: TGTGCCAGTAGTATAGGGTCTTATAGCAATCAGCCCCAGCATTTT. Translation: CASSIGSYSNQPQHF. Using reference TRBV19 and TRBJ1-5 for the parts outside the CDR3, the full variable domain is DGGITQSPKYLFRKEGQNVTLSCEQNLNHDAMYWYRQDPGQGLRLIYYSQIVNDFQKGDIAEGYSVSREKKESFPLTVTSAQKNPTAFYLCASSIGSYSNQPQHFGDGTRLSIL.